This TCR beta chain was profiled in a study of T-cell memory formation after mild COVID-19. Study outcomes and limitations: CD4/CD8 balance held among clones contracting day 15 to 85, and later expanders leaned CD4+.

This clonotype was seen repeatedly, ten times or more. What it binds is unknown. cDNA libraries for TCR alpha and TCR beta, carrying sample barcodes and UMIs, came from 5'RACE with constant-segment primers. MiXCR was run by TCRdb on the 5' RACE reads, yielding one entry per CDR3 protein. The sample lists some 40,000 distinct CDR3 sequences, approximately 6.5% occurring once. This clonotype was obtained from an adult who had mild COVID-19 (a few samples of this study predate the infection). Cell type and time point are not known. Sequences were obtained from PBMCs or a T cell subset sorted from them (not recorded which).

The CDR3 bases are TGCAGCGTTCGGCGGGACATGGCAGATACGCAGTATTTT. Amino acid sequence: CSVRRDMADTQYF. The genes are TRBV29-1 and TRBJ2-3; either TRBD1 or TRBD2 may fit D (6 bases each). Germline lookup yields CDR1 SQVTM and CDR2 ANQGSEA. The CDR3 loop spans 13 amino acids. The V end was cut by 5 bases, the J end by 4 bases, with 13 bases between.